Listed below are T cell receptor beta chains from one sample, sequenced in a study of T cell responses to AZD1222 COVID-19 vaccine. The table came from immunoSEQ multiplex PCR; TCRdb's copy has only in-frame clones and leaves some out. The top ten clones hold approximately 2.6% of a sample with some 130,000 clones, about nine tenths of them seen once. Sequences were derived from peripheral blood, sampled 28 days after the second AZD1222 dose. Receptors were obtained from an adult who received the AZD1222 COVID-19 vaccine. Both conserved end residues are part of each CDR3. Fields, in order: CDR3 DNA, CDR3 protein, D gene, V gene, J gene, clone size. A D gene is named only where the DNA matches it firmly. Rows give clone size only sometimes, using once, few, many, or a class for an expanded clone.

TGTGCCAGCAGCCCCCTTAGACTAGTAGCGGGCAATGAGCAGTTCTTC	CASSPLRLVAGNEQFF	TRBD2	TRBV5-4	TRBJ2-1	-
TGTGCCAGCAGCCAGACAGGTCGGGTCGATGAAAAACTGTTTTTT	CASSQTGRVDEKLFF	-	TRBV4-2	TRBJ1-4	-
TGTGCCAGCAGTGAAGGGCCCCTTCAGCCCCAGCATTTT	CASSEGPLQPQHF	-	TRBV2	TRBJ1-5	-
TGTGCCAGCAGCCAGGAGGGGGGGCTAGCTTCACCCCTCCACTTT	CASSQEGGLASPLHF	-	TRBV3-1/TRBV3-2	TRBJ1-6	-
TGTGCCAGCAGCCAACAGGGGAACTATGGCTACACCTTC	CASSQQGNYGYTF	TRBD1	TRBV7-2	TRBJ1-2	-
TGCGCCAGCAGCTTGGTTAGGGAACCCTACGAGCAGTACTTC	CASSLVREPYEQYF	-	TRBV5-1	TRBJ2-7	-
TGTGCCTGGACCTCGCGGGGGGCTGGATTCTTC	CAWTSRGAGFF	TRBD2	TRBV30	TRBJ2-1	-
TGCAGCGTTGAAGGACTTGTGGGACAGGGGGATTCTAGATATGGCTACACCTTC	CSVEGLVGQGDSRYGYTF	TRBD1	TRBV29-1	TRBJ1-2	-
TGCGCCAGCAGCTTGGAGTCAGGGGGTAACTATGGCTACACCTTC	CASSLESGGNYGYTF	TRBD1	TRBV5-1	TRBJ1-2	-
TGTGCCAGCAGCGGTGGGTCGTGGGGACGGGACACCATATATTTT	CASSGGSWGRDTIYF	-	TRBV9	TRBJ1-3	-
TGTGCCAGCAGAGTGACAGGGTACGTCTATGGCTACACCTTC	CASRVTGYVYGYTF	TRBD1	TRBV6-5	TRBJ1-2	-
TGCAGTGCTAGCCCTAGAGATGAGCAGTTCTTC	CSASPRDEQFF	-	TRBV20-1	TRBJ2-1	-
TGTGCCAGCAGCCCCGCCAGGTCCCAGCCCCAGCATTTT	CASSPARSQPQHF	-	TRBV28	TRBJ1-5	-
TGTGCCAGTAGTCCCAGACTAGCGGGGAACACAGATACGCAGTATTTT	CASSPRLAGNTDTQYF	TRBD2	TRBV19	TRBJ2-3	-
TGCAGCGTGACCGAGGGACATCGGGATTCACCCCTCCACTTT	CSVTEGHRDSPLHF	-	TRBV29-1	TRBJ1-6	-
TGTGCCAGTGATGGGGGTGGAGGGTATAGCAATCAGCCCCAGCATTTT	CASDGGGGYSNQPQHF	-	TRBV19	TRBJ1-5	few
TGTGCCAGCAGCACCGCCCCCAGACGGACAGATACGCAGTATTTT	CASSTAPRRTDTQYF	-	TRBV7-2	TRBJ2-3	-
TGTGCCAGCAGCTTAGCGGGGACAGCCCCATATGGCTACACCTTC	CASSLAGTAPYGYTF	TRBD1	TRBV7-9	TRBJ1-2	few
TGTGCCAGCAGCCAAGATCTTGTAGAGAGTCAGCCCCAGCATTTT	CASSQDLVESQPQHF	-	TRBV3-1/TRBV3-2	TRBJ1-5	-
TGTGCCAGCTCACCGGTATCCTCCCGAAACATTCAGTACTTC	CASSPVSSRNIQYF	-	TRBV18	TRBJ2-4	-
TGCGCCAGCAGCCCTGGAGGGGACACTGAAGCTTTCTTT	CASSPGGDTEAFF	-	TRBV5-1	TRBJ1-1	once
TGTGCCAGCAGTTCCGGACAGGGCTTGCAAGAGACCCAGTACTTC	CASSSGQGLQETQYF	TRBD1	TRBV6-2/TRBV6-3	TRBJ2-5	once
TGTGCCAGTAAGGGTCGAATTGAGGCTGAAGCTTTCTTT	CASKGRIEAEAFF	-	TRBV19	TRBJ1-1	-
TGTGCCAGCAGTTTATGGGCAGGGAACTCTGGAAACACCATATATTTT	CASSLWAGNSGNTIYF	-	TRBV28	TRBJ1-3	-
TGCGCCAGCAGCCAAGTTTGGGGGACCGGGGAGCTGTTTTTT	CASSQVWGTGELFF	-	TRBV4-3	TRBJ2-2	-
TGTGCCAGCAGCCAAGATGGGACTTTGGAGCAGTACTTC	CASSQDGTLEQYF	-	TRBV3-1/TRBV3-2	TRBJ2-7	-
TGCGCCAGCAGCTTGGACGGCGGAACGACAACTAATGAAAAACTGTTTTTT	CASSLDGGTTTNEKLFF	-	TRBV5-1	TRBJ1-4	-
TGTGCCAGCAGCTCTCGGGACAGGGCGGCCTACGAGCAGTACTTC	CASSSRDRAAYEQYF	TRBD1	TRBV7-2	TRBJ2-7	-
TGCGCCAGCAGCCCTGGCCGGGCGTGGGAGACCCAGTACTTC	CASSPGRAWETQYF	-	TRBV5-1	TRBJ2-5	many
TGCGCCAGCAGCCCACGGGCAGGTGACACCGGGGAGCTGTTTTTT	CASSPRAGDTGELFF	-	TRBV5-1	TRBJ2-2	-
TGTGCCAGCAGCCTACCGCCCACAGATACGCAGTATTTT	CASSLPPTDTQYF	-	TRBV3-1/TRBV3-2	TRBJ2-3	-
TGTGCCAGTAAAGAGGGAACTAGCACAGATACGCAGTATTTT	CASKEGTSTDTQYF	-	TRBV19	TRBJ2-3	-
TGTGCCACCAGTGATTTGGGGGGCCGTGGCTACACCTTC	CATSDLGGRGYTF	-	TRBV24-1	TRBJ1-2	-
TGTGCCAGCTCACCAAGTACGCTGGGTCCACCCCTCCACTTT	CASSPSTLGPPLHF	-	TRBV18	TRBJ1-6	-
TGTGCCAGCTCACCACCTTCCGGGGATGAGCAGTTCTTC	CASSPPSGDEQFF	-	TRBV18	TRBJ2-1	-
TGCGCCAGCAGCTCAGGACAGGAGAGACCCCTCCACTTT	CASSSGQERPLHF	TRBD1	TRBV5-1	TRBJ1-6	-
TGTGCCAGCAGCGTCGGAGGGAACTATGGCTACACCTTC	CASSVGGNYGYTF	-	TRBV9	TRBJ1-2	-
TGCAGTGCTCAGAGTGCCACTGAAGCTTTCTTT	CSAQSATEAFF	-	TRBV20-1	TRBJ1-1	-
TGCGCCAGCAGCAGTGGACAGGGAATGGAGGGCAGGAATGAGCAGTTCTTC	CASSSGQGMEGRNEQFF	TRBD1	TRBV5-1	TRBJ2-1	-
TGTGCCAGCAGCTCGACTAGCGGGGGGGCAGCAGATACGCAGTATTTT	CASSSTSGGAADTQYF	TRBD2	TRBV4-2	TRBJ2-3	-
TGTGCCAGCAGCTTAGAGGTAGCGGGGGGAGAGCAGTTCTTC	CASSLEVAGGEQFF	TRBD2	TRBV11-3	TRBJ2-1	-
TGTGCCAGCTCATCGGCCGGTTGGAACACTGAAGCTTTCTTT	CASSSAGWNTEAFF	-	TRBV18	TRBJ1-1	few
TGTGCCAGCCGAACCAATTCAGATACGCAGTATTTT	CASRTNSDTQYF	-	TRBV18	TRBJ2-3	-
TGCGCCAGCAGCTTGGACGCAGGGGTGGATCAGCCCCAGCATTTT	CASSLDAGVDQPQHF	-	TRBV5-1	TRBJ1-5	few
TGTGCCAGCAGTCAGGGATATCAGCCCCAGCATTTT	CASSQGYQPQHF	-	TRBV12-3/TRBV12-4	TRBJ1-5	-
TGTGCCAGCAGCGGGACTAACTATGGCTACACCTTC	CASSGTNYGYTF	-	TRBV3-1/TRBV3-2	TRBJ1-2	-
TGTGCCAGCAGCGCGGGTAGACTAGCATCCACGCAGTATTTT	CASSAGRLASTQYF	TRBD2	TRBV6-5	TRBJ2-3	-
TGCGCCAGCAGCTTCGGAGGGTTCTTGGGACAGGGGATCACCGGGGAGCTGTTTTTT	CASSFGGFLGQGITGELFF	TRBD1	TRBV5-1	TRBJ2-2	-
TGTGCCAGCAGTTCACGGTCAGGGCTGAACACTGAAGCTTTCTTT	CASSSRSGLNTEAFF	-	TRBV7-2	TRBJ1-1	-
TGTGCCAGCAGTCGCGGGTCCAGCACAGATACGCAGTATTTT	CASSRGSSTDTQYF	-	TRBV6-2/TRBV6-3	TRBJ2-3	-
TGTGCCAGCAGGAGGGTGGGGGCCGAGGGAGAGGGCTACACCTTC	CASRRVGAEGEGYTF	-	TRBV2	TRBJ1-2	-
TGTGCCAGCGGACGCTATGGCTACACCTTC	CASGRYGYTF	-	TRBV5-8	TRBJ1-2	-
TGTGCCAGCAGTTCCGGGACTAGCGTCGAGCAGTACTTC	CASSSGTSVEQYF	TRBD2	TRBV9	TRBJ2-7	-
TGTGCCAGCAGCCTACTCCCGGGACAGGGGGCGCGGGGAAACACCATATATTTT	CASSLLPGQGARGNTIYF	TRBD1	TRBV3-1/TRBV3-2	TRBJ1-3	-